The sequence of this T cell receptor (beta chain) was determined in a study of blood T cell repertoires in COVID-19. Across the whole study: The United States, Italy and Spain supplied acute and convalescent COVID-19 samples. T cells, B-cell-depleted T cells, or PBMCs supplied cDNA or gDNA.

Authors' processing steps: Amplification with reference gene primers provided the estimates of nucleated cell counts. Here immunoSEQ multiplex PCR was the method, and the copy in TCRdb shows in-frame clones only, minus some. Clone size and V and J calls were adopted from that table, with D and trimming inferred from the DNA. The sample has 40,000 or so clones, roughly nine tenths seen once. Losses at the gene ends were 6 bases for V and 1 base for J; bases not matched to a gene: 9. The CDR3 is made up of 16 amino acids. CDR1 is WSHSY and CDR2 is SAAADI in the germline V gene. The receptor's source is a woman younger than 45 in a cohort sampled during active COVID-19. The sequencing input was peripheral blood. This sequence joins TRBV10-2 and TRBJ2-3; 8 positions agree with TRBD2. CDR3 sequence (DNA): TGCGCCAGCAGCGGGAAGAAGACTAGCGGCACAGATACGCAGTATTTT. Translated, it gives CASSGKKTSGTDTQYF.